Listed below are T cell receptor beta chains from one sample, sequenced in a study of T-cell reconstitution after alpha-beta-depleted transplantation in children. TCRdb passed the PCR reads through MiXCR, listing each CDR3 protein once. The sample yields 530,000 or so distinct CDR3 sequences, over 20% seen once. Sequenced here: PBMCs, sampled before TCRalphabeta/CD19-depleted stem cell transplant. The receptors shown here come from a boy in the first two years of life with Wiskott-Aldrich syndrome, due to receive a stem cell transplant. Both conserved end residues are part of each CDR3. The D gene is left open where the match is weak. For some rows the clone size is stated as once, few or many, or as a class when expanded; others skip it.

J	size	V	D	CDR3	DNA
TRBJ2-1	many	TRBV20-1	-	CSARPPLGGRYAYNEQFF	TGCAGTGCTAGACCCCCCCTGGGTGGGAGATACGCCTACAATGAGCAGTTCTTC
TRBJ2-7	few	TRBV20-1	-	CSAGGPSGYEQYF	TGCAGTGCTGGCGGACCGTCGGGCTACGAGCAGTACTTC
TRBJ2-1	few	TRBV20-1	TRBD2	CSARDPIAGGLDNEQFF	TGCAGTGCTAGAGACCCGATAGCGGGAGGTCTGGACAATGAGCAGTTCTTC
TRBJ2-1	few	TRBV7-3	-	CASSLSAWGNNEQFF	TGTGCCAGCAGCTTATCAGCTTGGGGCAACAATGAGCAGTTCTTC
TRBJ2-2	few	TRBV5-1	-	CASSLIADTGELFF	TGCGCCAGCAGCTTGATCGCGGACACCGGGGAGCTGTTTTTT
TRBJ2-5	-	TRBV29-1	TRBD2	CSVEDSGISETQYF	TGCAGCGTTGAGGATAGCGGGATATCAGAGACCCAGTACTTC
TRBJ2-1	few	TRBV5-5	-	CASSNVLHEQFF	TGTGCCAGCAGCAACGTATTGCATGAGCAGTTCTTC
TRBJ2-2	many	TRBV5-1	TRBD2	CASSLAGGPNTGELFF	TGCGCCAGCAGCTTAGCGGGAGGTCCGAACACCGGGGAGCTGTTTTTT
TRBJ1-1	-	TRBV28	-	CASSPPGVVRSTPGEAFF	TGTGCCAGCAGTCCGCCTGGCGTAGTCCGATCGACGCCGGGTGAAGCTTTCTTT
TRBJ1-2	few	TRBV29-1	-	CSVEGYYRGGGRGYTF	TGCAGCGTTGAAGGATACTATCGGGGTGGGGGGCGAGGCTACACCTTC
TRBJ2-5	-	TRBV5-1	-	CASSRITSKETQYF	TGCGCCAGCAGCCGAATAACTAGCAAGGAGACCCAGTACTTC
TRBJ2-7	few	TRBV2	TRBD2	CASRMLAGDYYEQYF	TGTGCCAGCAGAATGCTAGCGGGAGATTACTACGAGCAGTACTTC
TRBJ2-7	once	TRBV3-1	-	CASSQETRGSREQYF	TGTGCCAGCAGCCAAGAGACTAGGGGGTCGCGAGAGCAGTACTTC
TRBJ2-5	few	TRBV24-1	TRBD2	CATSDLGLAVQETQYF	TGTGCCACCAGTGACCTGGGACTAGCTGTTCAAGAGACCCAGTACTTC
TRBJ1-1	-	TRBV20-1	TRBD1	CSARGQGLGINTEAFF	TGCAGTGCTAGGGGACAGGGTCTCGGGATCAACACTGAAGCTTTCTTT
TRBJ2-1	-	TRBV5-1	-	CASSRVNNEQFF	TGCGCCAGCAGCCGAGTAAACAATGAGCAGTTCTTC
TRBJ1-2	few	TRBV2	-	CASSPQSTDGYTF	TGTGCCAGCAGCCCACAGTCCACAGACGGCTACACCTTC
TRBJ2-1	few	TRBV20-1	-	CSARIAWDVGF	TGCAGTGCTAGGATCGCGTGGGATGTCGGGTTC
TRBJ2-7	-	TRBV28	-	CASIPGSGSSYEQYF	TGTGCCAGCATTCCGGGTTCGGGAAGTTCCTACGAGCAGTACTTC
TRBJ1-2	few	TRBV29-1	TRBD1	CSVVSEGAGGYTF	TGCAGCGTTGTTTCGGAGGGGGCGGGAGGCTACACCTTC
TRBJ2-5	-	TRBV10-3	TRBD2	CAISEPLAGQETQYF	TGTGCCATCAGTGAGCCACTAGCGGGGCAAGAGACCCAGTACTTC
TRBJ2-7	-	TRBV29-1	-	CSVGSTYEQYF	TGCAGCGTTGGGTCTACCTACGAGCAGTACTTC
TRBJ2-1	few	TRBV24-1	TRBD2	CATSDFGLAGVDDEQFF	TGTGCCACCAGTGATTTTGGGCTAGCGGGAGTAGACGATGAGCAGTTCTTC
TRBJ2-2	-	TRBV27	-	CASSLPGTQLTGELFF	TGTGCCAGCAGTCTCCCAGGGACTCAACTAACAGGGGAGCTGTTTTTT
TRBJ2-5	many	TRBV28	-	CASSLRLGSAETQYF	TGTGCCAGCAGTTTAAGGTTGGGGTCGGCGGAGACCCAGTACTTC
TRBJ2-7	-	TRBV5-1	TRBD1	CASRHTSGTGGSYEQYF	TGCGCCAGCAGGCATACCAGCGGGACAGGGGGTTCCTACGAGCAGTACTTC
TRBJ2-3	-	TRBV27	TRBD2	CASSLLVAGGPPDTQYF	TGTGCCAGCAGTTTATTAGTTGCGGGAGGGCCCCCAGATACGCAGTATTTT
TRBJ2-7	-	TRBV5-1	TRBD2	CASSGGLAPSYEQYF	TGCGCCAGCAGCGGGGGACTAGCGCCATCCTACGAGCAGTACTTC
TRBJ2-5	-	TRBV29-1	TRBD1	CSVNRGEETQYF	TGCAGCGTTAACAGGGGAGAGGAGACCCAGTACTTC
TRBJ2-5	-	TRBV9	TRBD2	CASSVGVGGQETQYF	TGTGCCAGCAGCGTAGGTGTGGGAGGGCAAGAGACCCAGTACTTC
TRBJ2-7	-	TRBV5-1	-	CASSLGSGTFYEQYF	TGCGCCAGCAGCTTGGGGAGCGGAACCTTCTACGAGCAGTACTTC
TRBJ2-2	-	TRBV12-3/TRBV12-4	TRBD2	CASTATGGGTGELFF	TGTGCCAGCACCGCGACGGGCGGGGGAACCGGGGAGCTGTTTTTT
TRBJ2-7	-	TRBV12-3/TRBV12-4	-	CASRHADSETYEQYF	TGTGCCAGCAGACACGCGGACAGCGAAACCTACGAGCAGTACTTC
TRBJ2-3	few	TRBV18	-	CASSPRPTTDTQYF	TGTGCCAGCTCACCCCGGCCGACCACAGATACGCAGTATTTT
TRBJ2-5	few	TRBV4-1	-	CASSLWGPGHPLWGRETQYF	TGCGCCAGCAGCCTTTGGGGGCCGGGACACCCCCTTTGGGGCCGCGAGACCCAGTACTTC
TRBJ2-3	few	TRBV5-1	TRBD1	CASSIGTGGRSDTQYF	TGCGCCAGCAGCATCGGGACAGGGGGCAGGTCAGATACGCAGTATTTT
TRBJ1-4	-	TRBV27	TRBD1	CASSPGTGLSGKLFF	TGTGCCAGCAGTCCTGGGACAGGCCTCTCCGGAAAACTGTTTTTT
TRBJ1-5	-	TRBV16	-	CASSPSLDYSNQPQHF	TGTGCCAGCAGCCCCTCCCTAGACTATAGCAATCAGCCCCAGCATTTT
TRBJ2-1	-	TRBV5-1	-	CASSHRSGAAYNEQFF	TGCGCCAGCAGCCATCGATCAGGGGCCGCCTACAATGAGCAGTTCTTC
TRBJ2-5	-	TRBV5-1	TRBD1	CASSAPYRGPKKTQYF	TGCGCCAGCAGCGCACCGTACAGGGGCCCTAAGAAGACCCAGTACTTC
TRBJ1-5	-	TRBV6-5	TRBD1	CASSSTQVTGAGQPQHF	TGTGCCAGCAGTTCTACCCAGGTGACAGGGGCGGGTCAGCCCCAGCATTTT
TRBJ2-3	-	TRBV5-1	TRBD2	CASNVRGNTDTQYF	TGCGCCAGCAACGTGCGGGGGAACACAGATACGCAGTATTTT
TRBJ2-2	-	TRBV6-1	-	CASSEAFNGWEELFF	TGTGCCAGCAGTGAAGCGTTTAATGGGTGGGAGGAGCTGTTTTTT